This TCR beta chain was documented in a study of CD8+CD57+ T cells in acquired aplastic anemia. It was patients with CD8+CD57+ cell expansion by flow cytometry who were chosen for sequencing. Diagnosis of severe acquired aplastic anemia applied to all patients. This clonotype was counted once. The antigen is undetermined. Broader study findings: Patients and healthy controls showed no significant CD8+ Simpson's diversity difference. Fewer than 35 sequences, all CD8+ CDR3, were shared between patients and controls.

For CDR3 and TCR beta VDJ profiling, genomic DNA was the template used. TCRdb passed the reads through MiXCR, listing each CDR3 protein once. The sample lists 150,000 to 200,000 distinct CDR3 sequences, around half seen once, with around 3% in the top ten. The specimen sequenced was sorted CD4+, CD8+, or CD8+CD57+ T cells (not recorded which) from PBMCs. The receptor was derived from a human donor with aplastic anemia.

The CDR3 loop reads CSARGSGAYEQYF. Here the CDR3 DNA reads TGCAGTGCTAGGGGCAGCGGAGCGTACGAGCAGTACTTC. V usage is TRBV20-1 and J usage is TRBJ2-7; D might be TRBD2 (5 bases). The CDR3 totals 13 residues. Germline V gene data show CDR1 as DFQATT and CDR2 as SNEGSKA (reference sequence). V lost 3 bases and J 4 bases, leaving 13 bases between the germline ends.